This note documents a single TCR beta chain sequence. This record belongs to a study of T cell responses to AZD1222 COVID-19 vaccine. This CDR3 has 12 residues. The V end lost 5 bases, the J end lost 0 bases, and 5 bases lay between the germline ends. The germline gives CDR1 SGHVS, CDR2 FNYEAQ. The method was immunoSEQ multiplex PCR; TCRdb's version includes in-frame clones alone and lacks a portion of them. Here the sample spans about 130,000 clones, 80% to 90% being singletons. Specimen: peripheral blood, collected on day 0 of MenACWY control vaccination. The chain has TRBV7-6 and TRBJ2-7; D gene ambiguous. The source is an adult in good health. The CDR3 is CASSGSSYEQYF. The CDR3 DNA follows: TGTGCCAGCAGCGGCAGCTCCTACGAGCAGTACTTC.